This entry lists 23 T cell receptor beta chains sequenced from one sample in a study of T-cell reconstitution after alpha-beta-depleted transplantation in children. Unique molecular identifiers were built into the TCRbeta library. In TCRdb, the PCR reads were re-called with MiXCR into one record per CDR3 protein. Of fewer than 700,000 distinct CDR3 sequences in the sample, approximately 12% are singletons; the top ten hold over 2%. Source: PBMCs, mostly from graft donor cells, taken 360 days after TCRalphabeta/CD19-depleted stem cell transplant. These receptors were obtained from a male patient between 5 and 17 years old who had a stem cell transplant for acute myeloid leukemia, so the T cells may come from the graft donor.

The chain uses TRBV12-3 or TRBV12-4 and TRBJ2-1; D tentatively fits TRBD1 or TRBD2 (5 bases each). The CDR3 is made up of 17 amino acids. With 6 bases removed from V and 8 bases from J, the gap between germline ends came to 26 bases. CDR3 nucleotide sequence: TGTGCCAGCAGCTTGCCCACCCGCCCCGGACGGGACGATGAGCAGTTCTTC. This translates into CASSLPTRPGRDDEQFF.

The genes are TRBV27 and TRBJ2-7; possible D gene TRBD1, 6 bases. The CDR3 is 12 amino acids. Germline loops: CDR1 MNHEY, CDR2 SMNVEV (reference sequence). V was trimmed by 7 bases and J by 5 bases, leaving 12 bases between them. CDR3 sequence reads: CASKRGYNEQYF. DNA for the CDR3: TGTGCCAGCAAGAGGGGGTACAACGAGCAGTACTTC.

The chain recombines TRBV18 with TRBJ1-2, with 9 bases that match TRBD1. This CDR3 has 15 residues. Looked up from germline, CDR1 is KGHSH and CDR2 is LQKENI. V shed 4 bases and J 3 bases; nucleotides not matched to a gene: 6. The CDR3 here is CASSQGQGPYYGYTF. As DNA, the CDR3 is TGTGCCAGCTCACAAGGACAGGGGCCATACTATGGCTACACCTTC.

This clonotype came up a few times. The rearrangement joins TRBV10-3 to TRBJ2-7, with 10 positions matching TRBD2. CDR1 ENHRY and CDR2 SYGVKD come from the germline V gene. The V segment lost 8 bases and the J segment 6 bases; nucleotides outside the gene matches: 7. The CDR3 has 13 residues. The CDR3, as DNA: TGTGCCATCCGGCTAGCGGGAGCTGGCGAGCAGTACTTC. Amino acid sequence: CAIRLAGAGEQYF.

In this sample, this clonotype turned up many times. This chain joins TRBV6-2 or TRBV6-3 and TRBJ2-1; 8 bases fit TRBD2. V lost 2 bases and J lost 0; bases outside the gene matches: 15. The germline gives CDR1 MNHEY, CDR2 SVGEGT. The CDR3 runs to 20 residues. CDR3 DNA: TGTGCCAGCAGTTACGCGAGACTAGCGCCAGAAAAAAGCTCCTACAATGAGCAGTTCTTC. Encoded protein: CASSYARLAPEKSSYNEQFF.

V and J are TRBV10-2 and TRBJ2-5; 12 positions match TRBD1. CDR1 and CDR2 from the germline V gene are WSHSY and SAAADI. V trimming: 6 bases; J trimming: 4 bases; junction bases outside the gene matches: 6. CDR3 length equals 15 residues. CDR3 sequence: CASRVRDRGRETQYF. CDR3 in DNA: TGCGCCAGCAGAGTCCGGGACAGGGGGCGAGAGACCCAGTACTTC.

This clonotype showed up many times. The rearrangement links TRBV4-3 to TRBJ2-5, with 11 bases aligning to TRBD2. Looked up from germline, CDR1 is LGHNA and CDR2 is YSLEER. This CDR3 is built from 15 residues. The V segment lost 1 base and the J segment 2 bases; nucleotides outside the gene matches: 0. The CDR3 sequence is CASSQGLAGQETQYF. For the CDR3, the DNA is TGCGCCAGCAGCCAAGGACTAGCGGGACAAGAGACCCAGTACTTC.

This clonotype came up a few times. The V call is TRBV20-1, the J call TRBJ2-3, with TRBD2 matching over 8 bases. The germline CDR1 and CDR2 sequences are DFQATT and SNEGSKA (reference sequence). This CDR3 is built from 18 residues. Trimming cost V 5 bases and J 6 bases; bases outside gene matches: 22. In DNA form, the CDR3 reads TGCAGTGCTTCTCCATGGAGGGGCGGGAGGCCCTCAAGGGATACGCAGTATTTT. Translating it yields CSASPWRGGRPSRDTQYF.

Only a few counts were recorded for this clonotype. CDR3 in amino acids: CSAHGPPGYNEQFF. The CDR3 DNA sequence: TGCAGTGCTCATGGACCACCTGGGTACAATGAGCAGTTCTTC. The genes are TRBV20-1 and TRBJ2-1; no clear D. Germline V gene lookup returns CDR1 DFQATT and CDR2 SNEGSKA (reference sequence). V was shortened by 5 bases and J by 4 bases, with 15 bases between the two germline ends. The CDR3 extends over 14 amino acids.

In this sample, this clonotype turned up a few times. This chain connects TRBV7-9 to TRBJ1-1; no definite D call. Between the trimmed V and J ends, which lost 3 bases and 4 bases, there was a span of 12 bases. Germline CDR1 reads SEHNR; CDR2 reads FQNEAQ (reference sequence). The CDR3 runs 14 residues. DNA for the CDR3: TGTGCCAGCAGCTTGACCCGCTCCGTCACTGAAGCTTTCTTT. Its protein is CASSLTRSVTEAFF.

The rearrangement joins TRBV5-1 to TRBJ2-1; D possibly corresponds to TRBD2 (5 bases). The CDR3 sequence is 15 residues long. V was pared by 0 bases and J by 3 bases, with 10 bases between. Germline-derived CDR1 and CDR2 are SGHRS and YFSETQ. CDR3 nucleotide sequence: TGCGCCAGCAGCTTGGGGTTACTAGGCTACAATGAGCAGTTCTTC. Encoded protein: CASSLGLLGYNEQFF.

The genes are TRBV7-2 and TRBJ1-3, with TRBD1 matching over 7 bases. J gave up 1 base and V 4 bases, and 7 bases lay outside the gene matches. Looked up from germline, CDR1 is SGHTA and CDR2 is FQGNSA. The CDR3 spans 16 residues. The CDR3 here is CASSSSGGRSGNTIYF. The CDR3, as DNA: TGTGCCAGCAGCTCGTCAGGGGGTCGGTCTGGAAACACCATATATTTT.

The chain links TRBV5-1 to TRBJ1-4; perhaps TRBD1 as D (5 bases). This CDR3 has 15 amino acids. V shed 1 base and J shed 7 bases, with 14 bases lying between them. Germline V gene sequence: CDR1 SGHRS, CDR2 YFSETQ. CDR3 in DNA: TGCGCCAGCAGCTTGCGGCAGGGTAATGGTGAAAAACTGTTTTTT. The encoded protein is CASSLRQGNGEKLFF.

The chain carries TRBV12-3 or TRBV12-4 and TRBJ1-4; the D is unclear. This CDR3 is 12 amino acids long. V shed 5 bases and J shed 7 bases, with 8 bases lying between them. Here the CDR3 DNA reads TGTGCCAGCAGTCCCAATACTGAAAAACTGTTTTTT. Amino acids: CASSPNTEKLFF.

This clonotype was found a few times. The rearrangement links TRBV7-8 to TRBJ2-5; the D gene is possibly TRBD1 (6 bases). The ends were cut back, 5 bases at V and 7 bases at J, with 29 bases in the middle. Looked up from germline, CDR1 is SGHVS and CDR2 is FQNEAQ. The CDR3 is 18 residues long. Here the CDR3 reads CASSPRNLQGPSFGTQYF. CDR3 bases: TGTGCCAGCAGCCCCCGCAACCTACAGGGACCTTCCTTCGGGACCCAGTACTTC.

Note on this clonotype: Being one base from a much bigger clone, this may be a read error. The chain recombines TRBV29-1 with TRBJ2-1; the match to TRBD2 covers 10 bases. Germline V lookup: CDR1 SQVTM, CDR2 ANQGSEA. This CDR3 is built from 18 residues. J gave up 0 bases and V 8 bases, and 16 bases lay outside the gene matches. The CDR3 loop reads CSFLRGTSGKSSYNEQFF. The CDR3 nucleotides are TGCAGCTTTCTGAGGGGCACTAGCGGGAAGAGCTCCTACAATGAGCAGTTCTTC.

In its sample, this clonotype was seen many times. The gene calls are TRBV28 and TRBJ2-1, with 9 nucleotides matching TRBD2. Trimming removed 8 bases from V and 10 bases from J; junction bases left unmatched: 6. The CDR3 spans 12 residues. Germline V gene lookup returns CDR1 MDHEN and CDR2 SYDVKM. CDR3 sequence: CASRSGRLEQFF. The CDR3 bases are TGTGCCAGCCGTAGCGGGAGATTGGAGCAGTTCTTC. Complete variable domain (other parts from reference TRBV28 and TRBJ2-1): DVKVTQSSRYLVKRTGEKVFLECVQDMDHENMFWYRQDPGLGLRLIYFSYDVKMKEKGDIPEGYSVSREKKERFSLILESASTNQTSMYLCASRSGRLEQFFGPGTRLTVL.

This sequence joins TRBV18 and TRBJ2-5, with TRBD2 matching over 8 bases. The CDR3 covers 16 residues. J lost 2 bases, V lost 6 bases, and 11 bases had no gene match. The germline gives CDR1 KGHSH, CDR2 LQKENI. CDR3 coding DNA: TGTGCCAGCTCGCAACTCCCCGGGGGGGGACAAGAGACCCAGTACTTC. Amino acid sequence: CASSQLPGGGQETQYF.

The chain recombines TRBV11-2 with TRBJ2-2, with 11 bases matching TRBD2. V was clipped by 5 bases and J by 6 bases; unmatched bases: 11. Germline values: CDR1 SGHAT, CDR2 FQNNGV. This CDR3 contains 17 residues. CDR3: CASSLGLAEKGPGELFF. The DNA of the CDR3 is TGTGCCAGCAGCCTGGGACTAGCGGAAAAGGGTCCCGGGGAGCTGTTTTTT.

CDR3 DNA sequence: TGTGCCGTCGGGGGCCCCCCCTACAATGAGCAGTTCTTC. Protein: CAVGGPPYNEQFF. V usage is TRBV6-2 or TRBV6-3 and J usage is TRBJ2-1; the D call may be TRBD1 or TRBD2 (6 bases each). Deletions cut 11 bases from V and 2 bases from J, with 13 bases between. Germline CDR1 is MNHEY and CDR2 is SVGEGT. The CDR3 contains 13 residues.

This clonotype was seen more than once but under ten times. The CDR3 spells CASSYPGIETQYF. The CDR3 DNA is TGTGCCAGCAGTTACCCAGGGATAGAGACCCAGTACTTC. This rearrangement joins TRBV6-5 to TRBJ2-5; D possibly corresponds to TRBD1 (5 bases). The CDR3 contains 13 residues. Looked up from germline, CDR1 is MNHEY and CDR2 is SVGAGI. V lost 2 bases and J lost 4, with 8 bases in between.

This clonotype was seen more than once but under ten times. The chain carries TRBV27 and TRBJ1-4; D unresolved. Germline-derived CDR1 and CDR2 are MNHEY and SMNVEV (reference sequence). The length of the CDR3 is 13 residues. The V and J ends lost 6 bases and 3 bases respectively, with 8 bases between them. The CDR3 coding sequence is TGTGCCAGCAGAGGATCCGCTAATGAAAAACTGTTTTTT. Amino acid sequence: CASRGSANEKLFF.

This chain uses TRBV5-4 with TRBJ2-3; no firm D call. Germline V gene lookup returns CDR1 SGHNT and CDR2 YYREEE (reference sequence). This CDR3 comprises 16 residues. Trimming took 1 base from V and 3 from J, leaving 15 bases between them. This chain's CDR3 is CASSLLELVQTDTQYF. CDR3 nucleotide sequence: TGTGCCAGCAGCTTGCTGGAGCTGGTACAAACAGATACGCAGTATTTT.